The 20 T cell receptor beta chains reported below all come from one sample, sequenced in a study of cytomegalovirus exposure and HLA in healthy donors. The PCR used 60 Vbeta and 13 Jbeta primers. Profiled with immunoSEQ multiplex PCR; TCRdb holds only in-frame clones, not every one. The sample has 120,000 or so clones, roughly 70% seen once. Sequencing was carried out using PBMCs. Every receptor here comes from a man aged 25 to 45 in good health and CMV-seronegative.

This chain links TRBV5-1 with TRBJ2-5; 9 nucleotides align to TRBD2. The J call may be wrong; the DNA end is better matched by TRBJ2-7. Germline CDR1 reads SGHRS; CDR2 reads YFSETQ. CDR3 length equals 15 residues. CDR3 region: CASSLEPSGAYEQYF. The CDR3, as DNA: TGCGCCAGCAGCTTGGAACCTAGCGGGGCCTACGAGCAGTACTTC.

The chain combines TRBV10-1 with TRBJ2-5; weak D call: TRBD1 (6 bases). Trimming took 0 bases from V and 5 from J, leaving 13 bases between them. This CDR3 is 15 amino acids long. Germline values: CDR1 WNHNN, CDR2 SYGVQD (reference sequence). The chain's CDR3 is CASSESGQSSETQYF. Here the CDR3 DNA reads TGCGCCAGCAGTGAGTCGGGACAATCCAGTGAGACCCAGTACTTC.

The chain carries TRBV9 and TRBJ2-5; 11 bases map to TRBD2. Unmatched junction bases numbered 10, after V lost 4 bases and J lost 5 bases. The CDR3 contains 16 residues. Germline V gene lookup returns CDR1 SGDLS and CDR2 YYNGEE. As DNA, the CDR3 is TGTGCCAGCAGCCCTTATAGCGGGGGGGCCGGTGAGACCCAGTACTTC. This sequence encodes CASSPYSGGAGETQYF.

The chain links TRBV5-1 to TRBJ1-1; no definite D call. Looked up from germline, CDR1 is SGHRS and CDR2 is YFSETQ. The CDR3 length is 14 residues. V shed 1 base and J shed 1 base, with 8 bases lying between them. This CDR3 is CASSLWSENTEAFF. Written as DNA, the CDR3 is TGCGCCAGCAGCTTGTGGTCAGAGAACACTGAAGCTTTCTTT.

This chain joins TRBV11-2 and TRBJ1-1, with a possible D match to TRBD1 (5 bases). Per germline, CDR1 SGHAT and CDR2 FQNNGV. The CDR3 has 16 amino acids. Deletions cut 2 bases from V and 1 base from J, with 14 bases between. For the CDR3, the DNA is TGTGCCAGCAGCTTATGGGCAGGGAAGGGGAACACTGAAGCTTTCTTT. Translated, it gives CASSLWAGKGNTEAFF. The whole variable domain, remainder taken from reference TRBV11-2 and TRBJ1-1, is EAGVAQSPRYKIIEKRQSVAFWCNPISGHATLYWYQQILGQGPKLLIQFQNNGVVDDSQLPKDRFSAERLKGVDSTLKIQPAKLEDSAVYLCASSLWAGKGNTEAFFGQGTRLTVV.

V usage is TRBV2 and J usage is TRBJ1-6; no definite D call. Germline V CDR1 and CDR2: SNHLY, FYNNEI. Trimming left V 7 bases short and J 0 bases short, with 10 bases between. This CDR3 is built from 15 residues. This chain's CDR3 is CASNKQSSYNSPLHF. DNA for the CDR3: TGTGCCAGCAATAAACAGAGCTCCTATAATTCACCCCTCCACTTT.

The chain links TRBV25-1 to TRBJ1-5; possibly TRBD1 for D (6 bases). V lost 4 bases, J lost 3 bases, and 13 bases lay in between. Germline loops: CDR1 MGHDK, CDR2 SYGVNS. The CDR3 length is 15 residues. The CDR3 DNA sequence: TGTGCCAGCAGTGGATATGGGGACACCAATCAGCCCCAGCATTTT. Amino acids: CASSGYGDTNQPQHF.

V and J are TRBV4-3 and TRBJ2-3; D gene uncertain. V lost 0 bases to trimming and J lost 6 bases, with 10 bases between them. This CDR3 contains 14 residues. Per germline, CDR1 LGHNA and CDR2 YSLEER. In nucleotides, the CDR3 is TGCGCCAGCAGCCAAGAGGGCGACCGGGATACGCAGTATTTT. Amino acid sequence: CASSQEGDRDTQYF.

This CDR3 is CASSQRGTGAQETQYF. The DNA for the CDR3 is TGTGCCAGCAGCCAACGGGGAACAGGGGCTCAAGAGACCCAGTACTTC. The J gene is TRBJ2-5, the V gene TRBV13, with 7 bases matching TRBD1. Per germline, CDR1 PRHDT and CDR2 FYEKMQ (reference sequence). Germline trimming cut 5 bases from V and 2 bases from J; bases unmatched to any gene: 11. This CDR3 comprises 16 residues.

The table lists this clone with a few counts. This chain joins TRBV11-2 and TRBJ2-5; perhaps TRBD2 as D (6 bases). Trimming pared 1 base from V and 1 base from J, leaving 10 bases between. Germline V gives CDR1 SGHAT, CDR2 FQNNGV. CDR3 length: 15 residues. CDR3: CASSLAGLPQETQYF. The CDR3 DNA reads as TGTGCCAGCAGCTTAGCGGGACTCCCCCAAGAGACCCAGTACTTC. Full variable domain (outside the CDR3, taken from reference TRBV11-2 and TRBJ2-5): EAGVAQSPRYKIIEKRQSVAFWCNPISGHATLYWYQQILGQGPKLLIQFQNNGVVDDSQLPKDRFSAERLKGVDSTLKIQPAKLEDSAVYLCASSLAGLPQETQYFGPGTRLLVL.

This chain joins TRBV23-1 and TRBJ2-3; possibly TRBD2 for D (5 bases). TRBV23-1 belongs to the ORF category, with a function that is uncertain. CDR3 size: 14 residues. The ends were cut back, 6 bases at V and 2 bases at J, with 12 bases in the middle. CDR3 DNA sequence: TGCGCCAGCAGCCGACTACTCTACACAGATACGCAGTATTTT. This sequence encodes CASSRLLYTDTQYF.

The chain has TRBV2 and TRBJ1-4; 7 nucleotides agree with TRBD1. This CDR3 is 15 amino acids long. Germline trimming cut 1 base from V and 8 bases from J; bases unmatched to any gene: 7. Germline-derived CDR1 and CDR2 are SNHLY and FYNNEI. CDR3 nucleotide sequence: TGTGCCAGCAGTGAAGGACAGGGCCCGAACGAAAAACTGTTTTTT. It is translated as CASSEGQGPNEKLFF.

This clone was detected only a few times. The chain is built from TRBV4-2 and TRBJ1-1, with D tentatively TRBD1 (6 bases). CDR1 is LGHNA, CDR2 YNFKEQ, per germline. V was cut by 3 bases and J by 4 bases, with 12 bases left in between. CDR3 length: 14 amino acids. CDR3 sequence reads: CASSQYTGSTEAFF. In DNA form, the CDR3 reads TGTGCCAGCAGCCAGTACACAGGGAGCACTGAAGCTTTCTTT.

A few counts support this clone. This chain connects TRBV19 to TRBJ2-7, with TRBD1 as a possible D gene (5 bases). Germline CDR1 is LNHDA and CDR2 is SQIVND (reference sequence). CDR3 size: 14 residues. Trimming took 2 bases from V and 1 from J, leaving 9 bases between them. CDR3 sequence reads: CASSIFAGSYEQYF. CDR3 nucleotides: TGTGCCAGTAGTATATTTGCAGGGTCCTACGAGCAGTACTTC.

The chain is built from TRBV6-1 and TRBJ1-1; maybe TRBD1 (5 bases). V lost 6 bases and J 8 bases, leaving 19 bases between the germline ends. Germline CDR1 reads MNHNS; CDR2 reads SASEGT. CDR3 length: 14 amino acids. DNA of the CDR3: TGTGCCAGCAGACGAAACGACGGGGGACTGGAAGCTTTCTTT. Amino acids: CASRRNDGGLEAFF.

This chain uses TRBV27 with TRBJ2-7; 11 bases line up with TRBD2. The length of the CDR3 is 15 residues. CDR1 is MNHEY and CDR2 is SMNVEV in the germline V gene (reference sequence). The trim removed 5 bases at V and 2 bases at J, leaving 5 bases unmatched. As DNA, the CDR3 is TGTGCCAGCAGTGTGACTAGCGGGGAGACCTACGAGCAGTACTTC. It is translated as CASSVTSGETYEQYF.

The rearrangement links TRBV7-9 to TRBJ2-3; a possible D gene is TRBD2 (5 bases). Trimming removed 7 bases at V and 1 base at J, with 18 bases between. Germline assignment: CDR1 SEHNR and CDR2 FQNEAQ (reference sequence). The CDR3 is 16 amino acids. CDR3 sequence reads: CASTPSGGLGTDTQYF. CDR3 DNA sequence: TGTGCCAGCACCCCCTCTGGAGGATTGGGCACAGATACGCAGTATTTT. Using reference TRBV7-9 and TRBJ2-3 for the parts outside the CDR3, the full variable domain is DTGVSQNPRHKITKRGQNVTFRCDPISEHNRLYWYRQTLGQGPEFLTYFQNEAQLEKSRLLSDRFSAERPKGSFSTLEIQRTEQGDSAMYLCASTPSGGLGTDTQYFGPGTRLTVL.

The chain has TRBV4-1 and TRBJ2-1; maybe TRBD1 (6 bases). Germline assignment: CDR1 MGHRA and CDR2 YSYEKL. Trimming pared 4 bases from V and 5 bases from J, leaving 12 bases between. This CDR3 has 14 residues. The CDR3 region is CASSLKWGHNEQFF. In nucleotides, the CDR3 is TGCGCCAGCAGCCTGAAATGGGGGCACAATGAGCAGTTCTTC.

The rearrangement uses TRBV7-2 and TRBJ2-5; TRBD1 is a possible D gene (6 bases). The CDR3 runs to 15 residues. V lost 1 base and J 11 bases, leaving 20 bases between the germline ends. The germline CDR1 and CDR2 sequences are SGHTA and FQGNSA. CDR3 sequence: CASSLEGRGLGEQYF. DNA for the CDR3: TGTGCCAGCAGCTTAGAGGGCAGGGGCTTGGGGGAGCAGTACTTC.

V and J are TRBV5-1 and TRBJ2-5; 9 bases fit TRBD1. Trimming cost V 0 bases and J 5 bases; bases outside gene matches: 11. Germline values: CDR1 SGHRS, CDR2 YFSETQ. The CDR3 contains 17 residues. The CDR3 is CASSLEPTGGYRETQYF. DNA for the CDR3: TGCGCCAGCAGCTTGGAACCGACAGGGGGTTACCGGGAGACCCAGTACTTC.